Each of the 23 T cell receptor beta chains below was sequenced from the same sample in a study of blood T cell repertoires in COVID-19. Generated by immunoSEQ multiplex PCR, the TCRdb table keeps only in-frame clones and is missing some. The sample contains 200,000 to 250,000 clones, roughly 80% of which appear only once. What was sequenced was PBMCs or T cells enriched from blood (not recorded which). These receptors were collected from a woman aged 40-49 years with acute COVID-19.

The V gene is TRBV30, the J gene TRBJ2-3; D remains ambiguous. V shed 1 base and J shed 0 bases, with 8 bases lying between them. The CDR3 is 14 amino acids. Germline lookup yields CDR1 GTSNPN and CDR2 SVGIG (reference sequence). The CDR3 here is CAWSGGSSTDTQYF. In DNA form, the CDR3 reads TGTGCCTGGAGTGGCGGCTCCAGCACAGATACGCAGTATTTT.

A single count supports this clone. This chain connects TRBV15 to TRBJ2-5; 8 nucleotides align to TRBD1. The V gene end was trimmed by 5 bases and the J gene end by 2 bases; junction bases not matched to a gene: 7. Germline CDR1 is LNHNV and CDR2 is YYDKDF (reference sequence). There are 15 residues in the CDR3. The CDR3 spells CATSRPGTGQETQYF. In DNA, the CDR3 is TGTGCCACCAGCCGCCCCGGGACAGGTCAAGAGACCCAGTACTTC.

CDR3 DNA: TGTGCCACCAGCCGCCAAACAGGGCTCGGTGAGACCCAGTACTTC. Protein product: CATSRQTGLGETQYF. The chain has TRBV15 and TRBJ2-5, with D tentatively TRBD1 (6 bases). With 5 bases removed from V and 5 bases from J, the gap between germline ends came to 18 bases. CDR1 is LNHNV, CDR2 YYDKDF, per germline (reference sequence). The CDR3 extends over 15 amino acids.

The rearrangement uses TRBV4-3 and TRBJ2-3; TRBD1 is a possible D gene (5 bases). The CDR3 consists of 13 residues. Germline loops: CDR1 LGHNA, CDR2 YSLEER. V lost 0 bases and J 6 bases, leaving 7 bases between the germline ends. CDR3 amino acids: CASSQDKGDTQYF. For the CDR3, the DNA is TGCGCCAGCAGCCAAGACAAGGGGGATACGCAGTATTTT.

CDR3: CSASSRKVYEQYF. The CDR3 bases are TGCAGTGCTAGTTCGAGGAAAGTTTACGAGCAGTACTTC. The chain has TRBV20-1 and TRBJ2-7; D is ambiguous. From germline, CDR1 is DFQATT and CDR2 SNEGSKA (reference sequence). This CDR3 has 13 residues. Trimming left V 3 bases short and J 4 bases short, with 13 bases between.

This clone has more than one count but fewer than ten. V gene TRBV7-3 combines with J gene TRBJ2-7; 11 bases map to TRBD1. From germline, CDR1 is SGHTA and CDR2 FQGTGA. V dropped 4 bases and J dropped 1; count of bases not matched to a gene: 6. CDR3 length: 16 amino acids. CDR3 sequence reads: CASSSTDRGPSYEQYF. The CDR3 nucleotides read TGTGCCAGCAGCTCAACGGACAGGGGGCCGTCCTACGAGCAGTACTTC.

This clone was picked up a small number of times. This CDR3 is also generated by other DNA sequences in the sample. This sequence joins TRBV9 and TRBJ1-6; 9 positions match TRBD1. This CDR3 spans 15 amino acids. The J segment lost 6 bases and the V segment lost 0 bases, leaving 1 base of the junction unmatched. Germline V gives CDR1 SGDLS, CDR2 YYNGEE. CDR3 bases: TGTGCCAGCAGCGTAGAGGGACAGGGTAATTCACCCCTCCACTTT. It codes for CASSVEGQGNSPLHF. The full variable domain, with the rest looked up from reference TRBV9 and TRBJ1-6, is DSGVTQTPKHLITATGQRVTLRCSPRSGDLSVYWYQQSLDQGLQFLIQYYNGEERAKGNILERFSAQQFPDLHSELNLSSLELGDSALYFCASSVEGQGNSPLHFGNGTRLTVT.

The CDR3 nucleotides are TGCGCCAGCAGCTTGGTTGGGACTAGCGGGAGTGGAGAGACCCAGTACTTC. This encodes CASSLVGTSGSGETQYF. The chain uses TRBV5-1 and TRBJ2-5; 14 bases agree with TRBD2. Germline V gene data show CDR1 as SGHRS and CDR2 as YFSETQ. V was clipped by 0 bases and J by 4 bases; unmatched bases: 5. This CDR3 has 17 amino acids.

The genes are TRBV19 and TRBJ1-4; tentative D call: TRBD1 (6 bases). CDR1 and CDR2 (germline): LNHDA, SQIVND (reference sequence). Trimming took off 4 bases at V and 12 bases at J, with 12 bases between the two ends. CDR3 length equals 12 residues. DNA of the CDR3: TGTGCCAGTAGTAATCCAGGGGCGGAACTGTTTTTT. It yields the protein CASSNPGAELFF.

This clone appeared a few times. This chain uses TRBV3-1 (or the pseudogene TRBV3-2) with TRBJ1-2; 10 nucleotides line up with TRBD1. Trimming removed 0 bases from V and 8 bases from J; junction bases left unmatched: 0. The CDR3 totals 13 residues. CDR1 and CDR2 (germline): LGHDT, YNNKEL (reference sequence). Here the CDR3 reads CASSQETGGGYTF. The CDR3 nucleotides are TGTGCCAGCAGCCAAGAGACAGGGGGCGGCTACACCTTC.

V gene TRBV28 combines with J gene TRBJ2-7; 7 positions match TRBD2. V dropped 4 bases and J dropped 6; count of bases not matched to a gene: 0. This CDR3 comprises 11 residues. Germline CDR1 MDHEN, CDR2 SYDVKM. The CDR3 spells CASSWTSEQYF. DNA of the CDR3: TGTGCCAGCAGTTGGACTAGCGAGCAGTACTTC.

This clone was picked up one time. The chain employs TRBV18 and TRBJ2-6, with 9 positions matching TRBD1. V lost 6 bases, J lost 1 base, and 13 bases stayed unmatched. The CDR3 covers 19 residues. Germline V CDR1 and CDR2: KGHSH, LQKENI. The CDR3 sequence is CASSPRGQGTRSGANVLTF. CDR3 in DNA: TGTGCCAGCTCTCCTCGAGGACAGGGGACAAGATCTGGGGCCAACGTCCTGACTTTC.

The genes are TRBV9 and TRBJ1-2; maybe TRBD1 (5 bases). V lost 0 bases and J 7 bases, leaving 10 bases between the germline ends. CDR1 and CDR2 (germline): SGDLS, YYNGEE. The CDR3 spans 13 residues. For the CDR3, the DNA is TGTGCCAGCAGCGTAGGCAGGGAGGGTGGCTACACCTTC. It codes for CASSVGREGGYTF.

This clone occurred a few times. The chain uses TRBV7-7 and TRBJ2-3; weak D call: TRBD1 (5 bases). Per the germline V gene, CDR1 is SSHAT and CDR2 is FNYEAQ (reference sequence). The CDR3 covers 15 residues. Trimming took 3 bases from V and 5 from J, leaving 15 bases between them. The CDR3 DNA sequence: TGTGCCAGCAGCTTGGGGCTGGACCCGAAAGATACGCAGTATTTT. It yields the protein CASSLGLDPKDTQYF.

CDR3: CASSLVADSSTDTQYF. Written as DNA, the CDR3 is TGCGCCAGCAGCCTCGTGGCCGACAGTAGCACAGATACGCAGTATTTT. The chain combines TRBV5-1 with TRBJ2-3; a possible D gene is TRBD1 (5 bases). V was trimmed by 4 bases and J by 0 bases, leaving 15 bases between them. The V gene's germline CDR1 is SGHRS and CDR2 YFSETQ. This CDR3 is 16 amino acids long.

This clone was counted only a few times. The CDR3: CASTQGASETQYF. As DNA, the CDR3 is TGCGCCAGCACCCAGGGGGCTTCAGAGACCCAGTACTTC. This rearrangement joins TRBV5-1 to TRBJ2-5; 8 bases agree with TRBD1. Germline-derived CDR1 and CDR2 are SGHRS and YFSETQ. This CDR3 is built from 13 residues. Losses at the gene ends were 6 bases for V and 4 bases for J; bases not matched to a gene: 5.

V gene TRBV6-5 combines with J gene TRBJ1-2; tentatively, D is TRBD1 (5 bases). The CDR3 extends over 13 amino acids. Per the germline V gene, CDR1 is MNHEY and CDR2 is SVGAGI. Trimming removed 7 bases at V and 8 bases at J, with 17 bases between. The CDR3 sequence: CASTEGTRGGYTF. DNA of the CDR3: TGTGCCAGCACCGAGGGGACTCGGGGGGGCTACACCTTC.

This sequence joins TRBV27 and TRBJ1-1; D is perhaps TRBD1 (6 bases). Trimming took 6 bases from V and 3 from J, leaving 17 bases between them. The CDR3 contains 15 residues. Germline V lookup: CDR1 MNHEY, CDR2 SMNVEV (reference sequence). CDR3 sequence reads: CASRLTTGGYTEAFF. The CDR3 region has the DNA TGTGCCAGCAGACTCACGACAGGCGGGTACACTGAAGCTTTCTTT.

V gene TRBV28 combines with J gene TRBJ2-5; 9 nucleotides agree with TRBD1. V was pared by 4 bases and J by 10 bases, with 13 bases of the junction left unmatched. This CDR3 is 15 amino acids long. Germline V gene data show CDR1 as MDHEN and CDR2 as SYDVKM. The CDR3 is CASSSSTGGSVVQYF. CDR3 DNA sequence: TGTGCCAGCAGTTCCTCGACAGGGGGGTCCGTGGTCCAGTACTTC.

This clone was counted only a few times. This sequence joins TRBV28 and TRBJ2-7, with D hard to call. Trimming removed 7 bases at V and 1 base at J, with 11 bases between. Germline CDR1 reads MDHEN; CDR2 reads SYDVKM. The length of the CDR3 is 13 residues. DNA of the CDR3: TGTGCCAGCACCTCAGATAATTCCTACGAGCAGTACTTC. Translation gives CASTSDNSYEQYF.

A single count supports this clone. V is TRBV18 and J is TRBJ1-6, with 9 positions matching TRBD1. V shed 5 bases and J 7 bases; nucleotides not matched to a gene: 6. This CDR3 is built from 15 residues. From germline, CDR1 is KGHSH and CDR2 LQKENI. This CDR3 reads CASSTTGGENSPLHF. In DNA form, the CDR3 reads TGTGCCAGCTCAACAACAGGGGGCGAGAATTCACCCCTCCACTTT.

The chain combines TRBV4-3 with TRBJ1-6; 8 bases map to TRBD1. The CDR3 has 15 amino acids. V dropped 4 bases and J dropped 9; count of bases not matched to a gene: 8. Germline assignment: CDR1 LGHNA and CDR2 YSLEER. This CDR3 is CASSPHATGVSPLHF. The CDR3 coding sequence is TGCGCCAGCAGCCCGCACGCGACAGGGGTTTCACCCCTCCACTTT.

The chain couples TRBV20-1 to TRBJ2-1, with a possible D match to TRBD2 (6 bases). Trimming pared 5 bases from V and 8 bases from J, leaving 10 bases between. Germline loops: CDR1 DFQATT, CDR2 SNEGSKA (reference sequence). The CDR3 extends over 11 amino acids. CDR3 in amino acids: CSARDSYEQFF. DNA for the CDR3: TGCAGTGCTCGGGACTCCTATGAGCAGTTCTTC.